A single sample is the source of the 13 T cell receptor beta chains below, sequenced in a study of beta chain features in type 1 diabetes. The whole isolated RNA underwent reverse transcription, so sequencing captured expressed TCRB transcripts. Profiled with immunoSEQ multiplex PCR; TCRdb holds only in-frame clones, not every one. The repertoire has a few hundred thousand clones, 25% to 30% of them found once; the top ten carry 3.5% to 4.5%. Material: central memory CD4+ T cells from blood. These receptors all stem from a man between 25 and 39 years old in good health.

Concerning this clone: A junction boundary mismatches the germline segment, possibly from a read error. The chain joins TRBV30 to TRBJ2-5, with D perhaps matching TRBD2 (6 bases). CDR1 and CDR2 (germline): GTSNPN, SVGIG (reference sequence). CDR3 size: 10 residues. The CDR3 protein is CAWFPGPGDF. CDR3 bases: TGTGCCTGGTTTCCGGGACCGGGAGACTTC.

This clone showed up just a few times. This chain uses TRBV11-2 with TRBJ2-7, with TRBD1 identical over 8 bases. Trimming at V came to 3 bases and at J to 7 bases, leaving 5 bases not matched to a gene. This CDR3 has 13 residues. In germline, CDR1 is SGHAT, CDR2 FQNNGV. For the CDR3, the DNA is TGTGCCAGCAGCTTCAGACAGGGGCGTGAGCAGTACTTC. Residues: CASSFRQGREQYF. The full variable domain, in which reference TRBV11-2 and TRBJ2-7 provide the parts outside the CDR3, is EAGVAQSPRYKIIEKRQSVAFWCNPISGHATLYWYQQILGQGPKLLIQFQNNGVVDDSQLPKDRFSAERLKGVDSTLKIQPAKLEDSAVYLCASSFRQGREQYFGPGTRLTVT.

The CDR3 is CASSKGLAGAEQFF. The CDR3 nucleotides are TGTGCCAGCAGTAAGGGACTAGCGGGAGCTGAGCAGTTCTTC. The chain links TRBV27 to TRBJ2-1; 14 positions agree with TRBD2. The CDR3 totals 14 residues. Germline assignment: CDR1 MNHEY and CDR2 SMNVEV (reference sequence). V was clipped by 5 bases and J by 9 bases; unmatched bases: 3.

This clone appeared a few times. The CDR3 protein is CASSAQGSSYNEQFF. The CDR3 DNA sequence: TGTGCCAGCAGTGCTCAGGGCAGCTCCTACAATGAGCAGTTCTTC. J is TRBJ2-1 and V is TRBV2; tentative D call: TRBD1 (5 bases). Trimming pared 4 bases from V and 0 bases from J, leaving 10 bases between. The CDR3 has 15 residues. The V gene's germline CDR1 is SNHLY and CDR2 FYNNEI.

The CDR3 here is CASSSPARAANYGYTF. CDR3 DNA: TGTGCCAGCAGCTCCCCCGCGAGGGCAGCTAACTATGGCTACACCTTC. J is TRBJ1-2 and V is TRBV5-6, with D unresolved. This CDR3 has 16 residues. CDR1 is SGHDT, CDR2 YYEEEE, per germline. Trimming removed 3 bases from V and 0 bases from J, with 15 bases in between.

The chain employs TRBV14 and TRBJ1-2, with 9 positions matching TRBD1. The V and J ends lost 8 bases and 4 bases, in that order; junction bases with no gene match: 2. Looked up from germline, CDR1 is SGHDN and CDR2 is FVKESK. The CDR3 totals 12 residues. CDR3 amino acids: CASGQGSYGYTF. The DNA for the CDR3 is TGTGCCAGCGGACAGGGGAGCTATGGCTACACCTTC.

This sequence joins TRBV30 and TRBJ1-6; possible D gene TRBD1, 6 bases. The V and J ends lost 4 bases and 0 bases respectively, with 10 bases between them. Germline V CDR1 and CDR2: GTSNPN, SVGIG (reference sequence). This CDR3 has 15 amino acids. In nucleotides, the CDR3 is TGTGCCTGGACTGGACAGAGCTCCTATAATTCACCCCTCCACTTT. Translation gives CAWTGQSSYNSPLHF.

This clone was counted only a few times. V usage is TRBV15 and J usage is TRBJ2-5, with unresolved D. CDR1 and CDR2 (germline): LNHNV, YYDKDF (reference sequence). Trimming pared 1 base from V and 5 bases from J, leaving 8 bases between. The CDR3 spans 13 residues. CDR3 sequence reads: CATSRGLLETQYF. CDR3 DNA sequence: TGTGCCACCAGCAGAGGGCTGTTGGAGACCCAGTACTTC.

This chain connects TRBV5-6 to TRBJ1-2, with 7 bases aligning to TRBD1. CDR3 length: 14 residues. Germline trimming cut 5 bases from V and 2 bases from J; bases unmatched to any gene: 6. The germline V gene encodes CDR1 SGHDT and CDR2 YYEEEE. CDR3 residues: CASRPTGPNYGYTF. CDR3 nucleotide sequence: TGTGCCAGCAGACCGACAGGGCCCAACTATGGCTACACCTTC. Using reference TRBV5-6 and TRBJ1-2 for the parts outside the CDR3, the full variable domain is DAGVTQSPTHLIKTRGQQVTLRCSPKSGHDTVSWYQQALGQGPQFIFQYYEEEERQRGNFPDRFSGHQFPNYSSELNVNALLLGDSALYLCASRPTGPNYGYTFGSGTRLTVV.

CDR3 protein: CASSRGATYNEQFF. In DNA form, the CDR3 reads TGCGCCAGCAGCCGAGGGGCAACCTACAATGAGCAGTTCTTC. The chain joins TRBV4-1 to TRBJ2-1; the D gene could be TRBD1 or TRBD2 (5 bases each). The CDR3 is 14 residues long. CDR1 and CDR2 (germline): MGHRA, YSYEKL. Between the trimmed V and J ends, which lost 4 bases and 2 bases, there was a span of 9 bases.

The chain combines TRBV30 with TRBJ1-4; D gene ambiguous. Germline CDR1 and CDR2: GTSNPN and SVGIG (reference sequence). There are 12 residues in the CDR3. Trimming cost V 2 bases and J 8 bases, with 9 bases left between them. The CDR3 DNA follows: TGTGCCTGGAGTCAAGACCAAGAAAAACTGTTTTTT. Encoded protein: CAWSQDQEKLFF.

This clone was picked up many times. This rearrangement joins TRBV7-9 to TRBJ2-5; 12 positions match TRBD1. The CDR3 runs 15 residues. CDR1 and CDR2 (germline): SEHNR, FQNEAQ (reference sequence). J lost 4 bases, V lost 5 bases, and 5 bases had no gene match. CDR3 bases: TGTGCCAGCAGCCCCACGGGACAGGGGGCAGAGACCCAGTACTTC. It encodes CASSPTGQGAETQYF.

The chain combines TRBV29-1 with TRBJ2-3; 14 bases map to TRBD2. V shed 8 bases and J 1 base; nucleotides not matched to a gene: 11. The CDR3 spans 17 residues. Germline-derived CDR1 and CDR2 are SQVTM and ANQGSEA. CDR3 DNA: TGCAGCAGCATCGGGACTAGCGGGAGAGGAGGCACAGATACGCAGTATTTT. Amino acids: CSSIGTSGRGGTDTQYF.